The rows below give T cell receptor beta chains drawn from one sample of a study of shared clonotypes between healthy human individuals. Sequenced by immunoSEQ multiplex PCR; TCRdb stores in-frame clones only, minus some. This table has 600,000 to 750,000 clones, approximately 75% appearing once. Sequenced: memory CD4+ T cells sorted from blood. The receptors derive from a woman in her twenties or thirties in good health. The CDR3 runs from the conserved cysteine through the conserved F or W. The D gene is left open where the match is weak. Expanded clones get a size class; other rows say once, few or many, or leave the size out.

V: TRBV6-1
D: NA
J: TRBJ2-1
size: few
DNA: TGTGCCAGCAGTGTACAGGGCGGCTCCTACAATGAGCAGTTCTTC
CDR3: CASSVQGGSYNEQFF

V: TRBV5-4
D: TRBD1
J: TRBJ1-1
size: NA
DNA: TGTGCCAGCAGCCCACCGCCCGGGACAGGGGGAGTGGGGACTGAAGCTTTCTTT
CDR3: CASSPPPGTGGVGTEAFF

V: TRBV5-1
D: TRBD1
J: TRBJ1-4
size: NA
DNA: TGCGCCAGCAGCATGGGACAGGGAGGGGAAAAACTGTTTTTT
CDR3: CASSMGQGGEKLFF

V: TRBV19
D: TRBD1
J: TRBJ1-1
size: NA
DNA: TGTGCCAGTAGTATGCGCCAGGGGGCCGCTAACACTGAAGCTTTCTTT
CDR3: CASSMRQGAANTEAFF

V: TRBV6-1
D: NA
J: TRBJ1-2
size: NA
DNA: TGTGCCAGCAATACACTCTTTGAGGGGGTTCATGGCTACACCTTC
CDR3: CASNTLFEGVHGYTF

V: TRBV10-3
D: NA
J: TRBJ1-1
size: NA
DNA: TGTGCCACATCAGGTAGCACTGAAGCTTTCTTT
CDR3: CATSGSTEAFF

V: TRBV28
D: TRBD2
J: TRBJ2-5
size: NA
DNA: TGTGCCAGCAGCCTCAGGCAACTAGCGGGGAGCCAAGAGACCCAGTACTTC
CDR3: CASSLRQLAGSQETQYF

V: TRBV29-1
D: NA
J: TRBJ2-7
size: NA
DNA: TGCAGCGCCCGAGAGGAAACCTACGAGCAGTACTTC
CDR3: CSAREETYEQYF

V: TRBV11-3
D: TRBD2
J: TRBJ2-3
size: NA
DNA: TGTGCCAGCAGCCAAATTAGCGGGAGAGCTAATACGCAGTATTTT
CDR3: CASSQISGRANTQYF

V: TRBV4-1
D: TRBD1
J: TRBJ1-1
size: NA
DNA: TGCGCCAGCAGCCAGCCGACAGGGAATGTGGGGAACACTGAAGCTTTCTTT
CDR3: CASSQPTGNVGNTEAFF

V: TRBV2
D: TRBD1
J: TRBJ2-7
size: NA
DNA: TGTGCCAGCAGATTTAAACCGGGACAGGGGGGCTCCTACGAGCAGTACTTC
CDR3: CASRFKPGQGGSYEQYF

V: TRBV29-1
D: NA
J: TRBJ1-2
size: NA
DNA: TGCAGCGTTGAAGAACGTAACTATGGCTACACCTTC
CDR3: CSVEERNYGYTF

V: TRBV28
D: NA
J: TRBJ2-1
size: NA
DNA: TGTGCCAGCAGTCAAATCATAGACTCCTACAATGAGCAGTTCTTC
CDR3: CASSQIIDSYNEQFF

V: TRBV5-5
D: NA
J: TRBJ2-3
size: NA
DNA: TGTGCCAGCAGCTTGACCTTTGGAATCACAGATACGCAGTATTTT
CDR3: CASSLTFGITDTQYF

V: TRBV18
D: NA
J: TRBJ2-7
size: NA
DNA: TGTGCCAGCTCACAGGGAGCCTCGGCGGAGCAGTACTTC
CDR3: CASSQGASAEQYF

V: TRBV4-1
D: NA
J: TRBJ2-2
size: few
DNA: TGCGCCAGCAGCCAAGCCTCGTCCAGGGCGAACACCGGGGAGCTGTTTTTT
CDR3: CASSQASSRANTGELFF

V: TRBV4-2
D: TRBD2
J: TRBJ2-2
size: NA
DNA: TGTGCCAGCAGCCGTGGGACTAGCGACGGCACCGGGGAGCTGTTTTTT
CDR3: CASSRGTSDGTGELFF

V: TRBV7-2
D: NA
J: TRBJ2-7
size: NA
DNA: TGTGCCAGCAGCTTAGCCCGGACCTACGAGCAGTACTTC
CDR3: CASSLARTYEQYF

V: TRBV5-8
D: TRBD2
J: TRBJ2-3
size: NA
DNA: TGTGCCAGCAGCTTGAATCGGGGGGTGGGCACAGATACGCAGTATTTT
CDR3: CASSLNRGVGTDTQYF

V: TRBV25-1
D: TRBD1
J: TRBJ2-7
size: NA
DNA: TGTGCCAGCAGTCCAGGGGGCCCCAACGAGCAGTACTTC
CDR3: CASSPGGPNEQYF

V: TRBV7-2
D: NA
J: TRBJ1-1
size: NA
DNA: TGTGCCAGCAGCTTGTACAGACACACTGAAGCTTTCTTT
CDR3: CASSLYRHTEAFF

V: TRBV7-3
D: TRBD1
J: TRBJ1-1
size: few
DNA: TGTGCCAGCAGCTCGGGACAGGGGACTGAAGCTTTCTTT
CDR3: CASSSGQGTEAFF

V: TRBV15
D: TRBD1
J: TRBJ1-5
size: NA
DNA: TGTGCCACCAGCAAAGGACAGGTTAGCAATCAGCCCCAGCATTTT
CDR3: CATSKGQVSNQPQHF

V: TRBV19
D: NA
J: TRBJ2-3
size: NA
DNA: TGTGCCAGTAGTGAGCCTCACACAGATACGCAGTATTTT
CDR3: CASSEPHTDTQYF

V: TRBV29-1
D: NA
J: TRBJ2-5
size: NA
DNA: TGCAGCGTCGTCTCGCTAACAGGGACCCCAGAGACCCAGTACTTC
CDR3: CSVVSLTGTPETQYF

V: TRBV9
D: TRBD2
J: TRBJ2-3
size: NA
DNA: TGTGCCAGCAGCGTAGGGTTTAGCGGGAGTGCAGATACGCAGTATTTT
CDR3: CASSVGFSGSADTQYF

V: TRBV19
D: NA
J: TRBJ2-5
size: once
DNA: TGTGCCAGTAGTATAATGGGGGGGCGAGGACTTAAGGAGACCCAGTACTTC
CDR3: CASSIMGGRGLKETQYF

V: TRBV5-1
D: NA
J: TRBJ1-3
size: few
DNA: TGCGCCAGCAGCTTGGACGCAAACACCATATATTTT
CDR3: CASSLDANTIYF